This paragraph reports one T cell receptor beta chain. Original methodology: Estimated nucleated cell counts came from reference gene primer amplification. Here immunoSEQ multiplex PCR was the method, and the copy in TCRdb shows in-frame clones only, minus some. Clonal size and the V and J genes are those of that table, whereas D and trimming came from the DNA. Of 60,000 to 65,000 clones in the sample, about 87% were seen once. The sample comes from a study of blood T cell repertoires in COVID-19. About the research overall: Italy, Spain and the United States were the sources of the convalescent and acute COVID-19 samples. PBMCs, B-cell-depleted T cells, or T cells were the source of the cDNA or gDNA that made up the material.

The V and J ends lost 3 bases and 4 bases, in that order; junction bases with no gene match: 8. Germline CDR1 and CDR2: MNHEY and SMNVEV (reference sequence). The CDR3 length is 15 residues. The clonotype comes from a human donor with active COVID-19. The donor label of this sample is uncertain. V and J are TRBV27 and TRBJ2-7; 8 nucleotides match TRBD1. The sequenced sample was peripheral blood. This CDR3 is CASSFYTGQVYEQYF. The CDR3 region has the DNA TGTGCCAGCAGTTTCTATACGGGACAGGTATACGAGCAGTACTTC.